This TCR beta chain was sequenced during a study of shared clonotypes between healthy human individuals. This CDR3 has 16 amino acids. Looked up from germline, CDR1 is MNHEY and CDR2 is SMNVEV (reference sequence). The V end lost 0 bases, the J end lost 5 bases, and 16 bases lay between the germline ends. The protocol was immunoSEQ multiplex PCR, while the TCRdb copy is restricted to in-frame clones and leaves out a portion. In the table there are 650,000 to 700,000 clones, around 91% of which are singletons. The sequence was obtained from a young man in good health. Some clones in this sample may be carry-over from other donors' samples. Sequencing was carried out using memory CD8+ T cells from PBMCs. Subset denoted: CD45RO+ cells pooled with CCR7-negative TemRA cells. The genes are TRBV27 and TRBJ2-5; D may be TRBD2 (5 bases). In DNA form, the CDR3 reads TGTGCCAGCAGTTTATCCCGGGGTGATCGGCCCGAGACCCAGTACTTC. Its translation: CASSLSRGDRPETQYF.